The source of this T cell receptor beta chain is a study of cytomegalovirus exposure and HLA in healthy donors. General study points: The likely explanation for a cluster of highly shared sequence variants was sequencing artifact. An analysis done earlier found most TCR beta V segments productive about 87% or about 30% of the time.

This PCR relied on a set of 60 Vbeta primers and 13 Jbeta primers. Sequencing was performed with immunoSEQ multiplex PCR; in TCRdb, only in-frame clones are kept and a portion is missing. This sample has around 200,000 clones, with more than 65% found just once. CDR3 length equals 15 residues. Trimming at V came to 5 bases and at J to 1 base, leaving 4 bases not matched to a gene. Germline V gene data show CDR1 as SGHTA and CDR2 as FQGTGA. A note on this clone: Antigen unknown.

This clonotype was sampled from a man between 45 and 60 years old in good health and CMV-seronegative. This chain uses TRBV7-3 with TRBJ1-1; 10 bases are shared with TRBD1. What was sequenced was PBMCs. In DNA form, the CDR3 reads TGTGCCAGCAGCATCGACAGGGGGCCGAACACTGAAGCTTTCTTT. Amino acids: CASSIDRGPNTEAFF.